The clone carrying this T cell receptor (beta chain) appeared many times. This record belongs to a study of regulatory T cells in long-lasting Graves disease. This CDR3 is 13 amino acids long. V lost 6 bases, J lost 4 bases, and 2 bases stayed unmatched. Germline V gives CDR1 MNHNS, CDR2 SASEGT. iRepertoire HTBI primers and Arm-PCR of CDR3 regions built TCR beta libraries. TCRdb reanalysed the multiplex PCR reads using MiXCR and keeps one entry per CDR3 protein. The sample includes just over 600,000 distinct CDR3 sequences, 16% of them seen just once. As for time point: newly diagnosed GD, antithyroid drugs for less than 3 months. RNA from PBMCs was the source of the TCR library. Per American Thyroid Association guidelines, Graves' disease was diagnosed. The data were also submitted as part of a second study, on T cells in Graves' hyperthyroidism and ophthalmopathy. As that report states: Each diagnosis drew on symptoms, thyroxine, TRAb, thyroid ultrasound and orbital computed tomography findings. Researchers ran a first-round RT-PCR on the TCR CDR3 using the HTBI primer set.

V and J are TRBV6-1 and TRBJ2-2; 7 bases line up with TRBD1. This sequence originates from a woman in her thirties with Graves disease. Specimen: peripheral blood mononuclear cells (PBMCs), collected at new diagnosis, from a patient treated with antithyroid drugs. Here the CDR3 DNA reads TGTGCCAGCAGGGGACAGCTCACCGGGGAGCTGTTTTTT. This translates into CASRGQLTGELFF.